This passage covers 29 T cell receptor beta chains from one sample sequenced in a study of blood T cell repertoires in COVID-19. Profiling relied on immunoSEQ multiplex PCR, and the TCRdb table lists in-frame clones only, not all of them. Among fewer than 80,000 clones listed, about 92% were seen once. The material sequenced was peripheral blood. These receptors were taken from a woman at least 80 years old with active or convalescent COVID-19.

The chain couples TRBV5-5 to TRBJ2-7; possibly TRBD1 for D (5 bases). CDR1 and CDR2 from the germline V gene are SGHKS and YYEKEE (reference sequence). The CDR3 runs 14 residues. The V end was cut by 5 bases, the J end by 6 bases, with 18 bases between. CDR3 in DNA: TGTGCCAGCAGGCAAATAGTGACAAGGGGCGAGCAGTACTTC. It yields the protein CASRQIVTRGEQYF.

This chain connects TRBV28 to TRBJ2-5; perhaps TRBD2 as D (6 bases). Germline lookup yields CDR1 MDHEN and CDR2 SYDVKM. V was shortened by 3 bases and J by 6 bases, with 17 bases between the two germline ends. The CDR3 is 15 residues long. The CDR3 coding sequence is TGTGCCAGCAGTTTCGGCCCTCACGGGGGTAAGACCCAGTACTTC. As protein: CASSFGPHGGKTQYF.

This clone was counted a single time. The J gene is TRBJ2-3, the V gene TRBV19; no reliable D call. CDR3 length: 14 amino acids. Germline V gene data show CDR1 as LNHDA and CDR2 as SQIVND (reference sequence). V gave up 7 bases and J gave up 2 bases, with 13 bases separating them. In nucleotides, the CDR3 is TGTGCCAGTACCGGTCCGAGCATCACAGATACGCAGTATTTT. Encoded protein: CASTGPSITDTQYF.

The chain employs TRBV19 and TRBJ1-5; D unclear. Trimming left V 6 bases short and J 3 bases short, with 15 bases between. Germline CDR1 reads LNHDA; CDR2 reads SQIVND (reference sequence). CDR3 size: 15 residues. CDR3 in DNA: TGTGCCAGTAGCCGTACAACAGAGTACAATCAGCCCCAGCATTTT. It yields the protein CASSRTTEYNQPQHF. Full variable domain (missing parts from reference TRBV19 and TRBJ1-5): DGGITQSPKYLFRKEGQNVTLSCEQNLNHDAMYWYRQDPGQGLRLIYYSQIVNDFQKGDIAEGYSVSREKKESFPLTVTSAQKNPTAFYLCASSRTTEYNQPQHFGDGTRLSIL.

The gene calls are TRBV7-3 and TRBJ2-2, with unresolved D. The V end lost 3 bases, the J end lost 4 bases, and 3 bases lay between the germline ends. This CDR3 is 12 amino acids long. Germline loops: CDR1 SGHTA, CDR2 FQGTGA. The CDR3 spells CASSLATGELFF. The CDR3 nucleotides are TGTGCCAGCAGCTTGGCCACCGGGGAGCTGTTTTTT.

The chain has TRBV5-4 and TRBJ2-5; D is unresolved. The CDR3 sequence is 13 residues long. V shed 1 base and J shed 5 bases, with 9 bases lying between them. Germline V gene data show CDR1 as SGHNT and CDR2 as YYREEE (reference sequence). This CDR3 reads CASSLRSSETQYF. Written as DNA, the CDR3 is TGTGCCAGCAGCTTGAGGAGCAGCGAGACCCAGTACTTC.

The CDR3 DNA follows: TGTGCCAGCAGCAAAGCGCGGACCGCGGGGGGTGGTGGGCTCGAGCAGTACTTC. Protein product: CASSKARTAGGGGLEQYF. The chain recombines TRBV21-1 with TRBJ2-7; the D call in the table, TRBD2, was not verified against the DNA. TRBV21-1 counts as a pseudogene. This CDR3 has 18 amino acids.

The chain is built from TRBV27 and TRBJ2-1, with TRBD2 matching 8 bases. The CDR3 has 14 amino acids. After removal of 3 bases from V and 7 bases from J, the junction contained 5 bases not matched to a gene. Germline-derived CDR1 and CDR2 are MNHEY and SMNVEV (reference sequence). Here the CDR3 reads CASSFSGEGNEQFF. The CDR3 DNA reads TGTGCCAGCAGTTTTAGCGGGGAGGGGAATGAGCAGTTCTTC.

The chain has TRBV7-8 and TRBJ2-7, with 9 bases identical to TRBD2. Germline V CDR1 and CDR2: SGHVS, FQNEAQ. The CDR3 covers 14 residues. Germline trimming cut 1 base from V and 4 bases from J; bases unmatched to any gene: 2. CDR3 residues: CASSLGGGAYEQYF. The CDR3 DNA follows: TGTGCCAGCAGCTTAGGCGGGGGGGCTTACGAGCAGTACTTC. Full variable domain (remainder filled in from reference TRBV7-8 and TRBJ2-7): GAGVSQSPRYKVAKRGQDVALRCDPISGHVSLFWYQQALGQGPEFLTYFQNEAQLDKSGLPSDRFFAERPEGSVSTLKIQRTQQEDSAVYLCASSLGGGAYEQYFGPGTRLTVT.

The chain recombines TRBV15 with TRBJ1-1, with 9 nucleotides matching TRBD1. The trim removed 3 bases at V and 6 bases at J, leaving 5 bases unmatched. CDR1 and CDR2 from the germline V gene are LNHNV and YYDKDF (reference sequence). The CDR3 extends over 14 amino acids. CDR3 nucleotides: TGTGCCACCAGCAGTGGGGACAGGGTATCTGAAGCTTTCTTT. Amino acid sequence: CATSSGDRVSEAFF.

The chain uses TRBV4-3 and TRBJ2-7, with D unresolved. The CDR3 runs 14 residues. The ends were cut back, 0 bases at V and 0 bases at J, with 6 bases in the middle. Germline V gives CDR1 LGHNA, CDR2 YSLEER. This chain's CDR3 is CASSQDYSSYEQYF. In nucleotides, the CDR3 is TGCGCCAGCAGCCAAGATTACAGCTCCTACGAGCAGTACTTC.

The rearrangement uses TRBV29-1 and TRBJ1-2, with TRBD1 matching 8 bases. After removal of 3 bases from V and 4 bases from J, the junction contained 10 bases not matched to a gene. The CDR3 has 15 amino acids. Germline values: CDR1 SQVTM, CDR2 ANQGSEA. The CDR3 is CSVDRMGQESYGYTF. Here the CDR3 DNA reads TGCAGCGTTGATCGAATGGGACAGGAAAGCTATGGCTACACCTTC.

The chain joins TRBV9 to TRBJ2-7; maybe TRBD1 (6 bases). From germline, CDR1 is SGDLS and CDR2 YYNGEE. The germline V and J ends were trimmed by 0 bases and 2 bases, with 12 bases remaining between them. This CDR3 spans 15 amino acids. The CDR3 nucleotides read TGTGCCAGCAGCGTAGTCGCAGGGACAACCTACGAGCAGTACTTC. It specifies CASSVVAGTTYEQYF.

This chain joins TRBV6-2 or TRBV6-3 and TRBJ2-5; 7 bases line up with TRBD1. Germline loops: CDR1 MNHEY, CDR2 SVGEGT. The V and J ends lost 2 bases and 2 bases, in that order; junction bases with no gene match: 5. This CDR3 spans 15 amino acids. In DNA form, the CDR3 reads TGTGCCAGCAGTTACGCGACAGGGCGGCAAGAGACCCAGTACTTC. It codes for CASSYATGRQETQYF.

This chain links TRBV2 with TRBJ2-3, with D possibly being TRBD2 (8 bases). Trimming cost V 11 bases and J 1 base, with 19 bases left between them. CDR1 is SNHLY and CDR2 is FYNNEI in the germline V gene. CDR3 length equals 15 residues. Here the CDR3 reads CACTRGGTGTDTQYF. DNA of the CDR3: TGTGCCTGCACCCGGGGGGGGACAGGCACAGATACGCAGTATTTT.

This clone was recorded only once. The CDR3 coding sequence is TGTGCCAGCAGTAACCTATATGGCTACACCTTC. Protein: CASSNLYGYTF. The chain uses TRBV6-2 or TRBV6-3 and TRBJ1-2; no firm D call. The germline CDR1 and CDR2 sequences are MNHEY and SVGEGT. Trimming shortened V by 5 bases and J by 5 bases, and 6 bases separated the two germline ends. The CDR3 loop spans 11 amino acids.

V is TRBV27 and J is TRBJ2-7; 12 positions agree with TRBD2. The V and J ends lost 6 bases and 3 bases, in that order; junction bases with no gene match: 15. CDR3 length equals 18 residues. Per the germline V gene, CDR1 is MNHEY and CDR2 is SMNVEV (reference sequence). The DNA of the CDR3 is TGTGCCAGCAGGGGGCTAGCGGGGGGGCTCAACGCCGGCTACGAGCAGTACTTC. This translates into CASRGLAGGLNAGYEQYF.

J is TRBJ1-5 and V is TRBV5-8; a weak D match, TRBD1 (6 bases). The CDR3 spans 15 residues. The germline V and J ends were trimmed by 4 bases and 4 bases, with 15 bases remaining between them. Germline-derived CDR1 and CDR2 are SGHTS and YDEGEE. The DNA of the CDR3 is TGTGCCAGCAGCGTCGGGACAACGCCGAATCAGCCCCAGCATTTT. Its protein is CASSVGTTPNQPQHF.

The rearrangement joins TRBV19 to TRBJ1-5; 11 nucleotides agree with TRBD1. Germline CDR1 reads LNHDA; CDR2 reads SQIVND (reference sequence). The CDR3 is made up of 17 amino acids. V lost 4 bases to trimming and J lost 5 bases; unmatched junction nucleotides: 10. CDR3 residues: CASSTLRTGGRHQPQHF. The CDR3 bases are TGTGCCAGTAGTACTCTCCGGACAGGGGGCCGACATCAGCCCCAGCATTTT.

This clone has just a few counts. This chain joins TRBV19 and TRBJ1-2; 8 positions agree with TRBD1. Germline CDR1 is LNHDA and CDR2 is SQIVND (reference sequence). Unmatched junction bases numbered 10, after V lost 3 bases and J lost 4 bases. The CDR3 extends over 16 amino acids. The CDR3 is CASSITRTGSIYGYTF. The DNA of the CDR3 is TGTGCCAGTAGTATTACTCGGACAGGGTCGATCTATGGCTACACCTTC.

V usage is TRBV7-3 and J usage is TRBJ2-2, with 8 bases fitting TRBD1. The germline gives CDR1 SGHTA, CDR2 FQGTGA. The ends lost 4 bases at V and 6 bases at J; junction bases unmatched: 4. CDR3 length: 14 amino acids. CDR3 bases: TGTGCCAGCAGCTCCAGGGGGCGCTCCGGGGAGCTGTTTTTT. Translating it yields CASSSRGRSGELFF. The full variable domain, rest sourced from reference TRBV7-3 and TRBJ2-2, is GAGVSQTPSNKVTEKGKYVELRCDPISGHTALYWYRQSLGQGPEFLIYFQGTGAADDSGLPNDRFFAVRPEGSVSTLKIQRTERGDSAVYLCASSSRGRSGELFFGEGSRLTVL.

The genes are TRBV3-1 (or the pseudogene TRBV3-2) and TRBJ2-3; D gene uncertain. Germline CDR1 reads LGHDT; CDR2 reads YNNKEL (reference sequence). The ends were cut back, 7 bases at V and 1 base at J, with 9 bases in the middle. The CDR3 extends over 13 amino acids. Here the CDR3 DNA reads TGTGCCAGCACCACCCTAGGCACAGATACGCAGTATTTT. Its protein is CASTTLGTDTQYF.

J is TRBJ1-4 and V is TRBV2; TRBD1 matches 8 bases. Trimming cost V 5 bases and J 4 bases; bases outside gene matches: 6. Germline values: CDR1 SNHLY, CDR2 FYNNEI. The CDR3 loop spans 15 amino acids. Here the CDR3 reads CASSPDRGRNEKLFF. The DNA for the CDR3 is TGTGCCAGCAGTCCTGACAGGGGACGTAATGAAAAACTGTTTTTT.

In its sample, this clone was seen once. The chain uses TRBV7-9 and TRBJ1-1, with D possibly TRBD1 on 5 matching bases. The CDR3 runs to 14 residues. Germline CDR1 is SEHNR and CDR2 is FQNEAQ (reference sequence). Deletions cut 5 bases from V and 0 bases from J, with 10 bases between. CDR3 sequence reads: CASSMGQMNTEAFF. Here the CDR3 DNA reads TGTGCCAGCAGCATGGGGCAAATGAACACTGAAGCTTTCTTT. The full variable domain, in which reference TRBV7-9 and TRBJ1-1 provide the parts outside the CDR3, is DTGVSQNPRHKITKRGQNVTFRCDPISEHNRLYWYRQTLGQGPEFLTYFQNEAQLEKSRLLSDRFSAERPKGSFSTLEIQRTEQGDSAMYLCASSMGQMNTEAFFGQGTRLTVV.

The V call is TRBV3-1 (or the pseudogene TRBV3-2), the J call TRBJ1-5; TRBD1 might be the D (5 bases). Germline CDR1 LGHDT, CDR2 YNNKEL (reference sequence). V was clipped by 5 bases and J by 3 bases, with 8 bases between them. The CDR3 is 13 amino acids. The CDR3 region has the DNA TGTGCCAGCAGCTTAGGGGACAATCAGCCCCAGCATTTT. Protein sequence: CASSLGDNQPQHF.

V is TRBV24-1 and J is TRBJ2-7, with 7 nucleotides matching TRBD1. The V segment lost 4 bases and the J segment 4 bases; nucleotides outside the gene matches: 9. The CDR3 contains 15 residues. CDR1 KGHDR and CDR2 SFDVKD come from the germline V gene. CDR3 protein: CATSEGDSLTYEQYF. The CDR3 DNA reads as TGTGCCACCAGTGAGGGGGACAGTTTAACATACGAGCAGTACTTC.

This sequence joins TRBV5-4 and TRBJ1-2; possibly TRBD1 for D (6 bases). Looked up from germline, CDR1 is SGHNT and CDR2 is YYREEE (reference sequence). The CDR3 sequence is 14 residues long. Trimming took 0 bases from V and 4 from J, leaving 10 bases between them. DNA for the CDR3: TGTGCCAGCAGCTTGGTGGGGGCGGGCTATGGCTACACCTTC. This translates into CASSLVGAGYGYTF.

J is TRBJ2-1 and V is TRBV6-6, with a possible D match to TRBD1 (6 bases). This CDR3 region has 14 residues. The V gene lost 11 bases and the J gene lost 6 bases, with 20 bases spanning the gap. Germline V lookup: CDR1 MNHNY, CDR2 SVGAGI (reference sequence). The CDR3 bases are TGTGCCGCGGCGAGGGACACCAAAACCAATGAGCAGTTCTTC. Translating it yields CAAARDTKTNEQFF.

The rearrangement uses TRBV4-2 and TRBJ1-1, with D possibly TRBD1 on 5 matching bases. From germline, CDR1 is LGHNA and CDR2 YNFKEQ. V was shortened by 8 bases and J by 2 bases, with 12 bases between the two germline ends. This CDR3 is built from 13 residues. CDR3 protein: CASGPQGNTEAFF. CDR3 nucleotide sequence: TGTGCCAGCGGTCCCCAGGGAAACACTGAAGCTTTCTTT.